A single sample gave rise to the 23 T cell receptor beta chains below, sequenced in a study of cytomegalovirus exposure and HLA in healthy donors. PCR involved 60 Vbeta and 13 Jbeta primers. Profiling relied on immunoSEQ multiplex PCR, and the TCRdb table lists in-frame clones only, not all of them. The sample contains about 200,000 clones, approximately 79% of which appear only once. Source material: PBMCs. These receptors were collected from a man over 45 in good health and CMV-seronegative.

In this sample, this clone turned up once. This rearrangement joins TRBV5-1 to TRBJ2-3, with TRBD1 as a possible D gene (6 bases). The CDR3 loop spans 19 amino acids. Germline-derived CDR1 and CDR2 are SGHRS and YFSETQ. V dropped 0 bases and J dropped 0 bases, with 20 bases sitting between them. CDR3 amino acids: CASSLGPQGSRQSTDTQYF. CDR3 in DNA: TGCGCCAGCAGCTTGGGCCCCCAGGGGAGCCGGCAGAGCACAGATACGCAGTATTTT.

This clone was observed a handful of times. The chain carries TRBV10-3 and TRBJ2-1, with 9 positions matching TRBD1. This CDR3 region has 18 residues. V was clipped by 8 bases and J by 0 bases; unmatched bases: 14. Germline CDR1 reads ENHRY; CDR2 reads SYGVKD. CDR3 sequence: CAIWGQGTASVSYNEQFF. The CDR3 nucleotides are TGTGCCATCTGGGGACAGGGCACAGCGAGTGTCTCCTACAATGAGCAGTTCTTC.

This rearrangement joins TRBV5-1 to TRBJ2-5; D uncertain. Trimming cost V 3 bases and J 0 bases, with 3 bases left between them. Germline V CDR1 and CDR2: SGHRS, YFSETQ. The CDR3 loop spans 12 amino acids. CDR3 nucleotides: TGCGCCAGCAGCTCTAACCAAGAGACCCAGTACTTC. This sequence encodes CASSSNQETQYF. Full variable domain (remainder filled in from reference TRBV5-1 and TRBJ2-5): KAGVTQTPRYLIKTRGQQVTLSCSPISGHRSVSWYQQTPGQGLQFLFEYFSETQRNKGNFPGRFSGRQFSNSRSEMNVSTLELGDSALYLCASSSNQETQYFGPGTRLLVL.

This clone has a handful of counts. The chain has TRBV6-4 and TRBJ2-1; 9 bases align to TRBD1. The junction had 4 bases not matched to a gene; V was cut back by 0 bases and J by 4 bases. CDR1 and CDR2 from the germline V gene are MRHNA and SNTAGT. The CDR3 spans 16 residues. The CDR3 nucleotides are TGTGCCAGCAGTGACTCGAACAGGGGGCTTTACAATGAGCAGTTCTTC. Translated, it gives CASSDSNRGLYNEQFF.

This clone has just a few counts. J is TRBJ2-5 and V is TRBV5-1; unclear D gene. Deletions cut 4 bases from V and 1 base from J, with 14 bases between. CDR1 and CDR2 (germline): SGHRS, YFSETQ. The CDR3 spans 15 residues. The CDR3, as DNA: TGCGCCAGCAGCCCCGCCGTGGCAGGCCAAGAGACCCAGTACTTC. Translation gives CASSPAVAGQETQYF.

Details on this clone: A far larger clone lies a single base away; this is likely a read error. V and J are TRBV6-1 and TRBJ2-4; 9 bases agree with TRBD2. The germline V gene encodes CDR1 MNHNS and CDR2 SASEGT. V lost 1 base and J lost 6; bases outside the gene matches: 4. The CDR3 is 15 amino acids. The CDR3 loop is CASSEDAGGPNIQYF. CDR3 DNA: TGTGCCAGCAGTGAAGACGCGGGAGGGCCAAACATTCAGTACTTC.

J is TRBJ2-7 and V is TRBV10-3, with a weak D call TRBD1 (6 bases). The CDR3 sequence is 13 residues long. Germline assignment: CDR1 ENHRY and CDR2 SYGVKD. V gave up 6 bases and J gave up 2 bases, with 11 bases separating them. Written as DNA, the CDR3 is TGTGCCATCAGACAGGACAGCCCCTACGAGCAGTACTTC. Translation: CAIRQDSPYEQYF.

This sequence joins TRBV4-1 and TRBJ2-7; weak D call: TRBD1 (6 bases). V lost 4 bases, J lost 2 bases, and 12 bases lay in between. From germline, CDR1 is MGHRA and CDR2 YSYEKL. The CDR3 totals 14 residues. The CDR3: CASSPRAGAYEQYF. The CDR3 nucleotides are TGCGCCAGCAGCCCCCGCGCAGGGGCCTACGAGCAGTACTTC.

The chain joins TRBV7-9 to TRBJ1-1; no clear D. CDR1 is SEHNR and CDR2 is FQNEAQ in the germline V gene (reference sequence). V shed 6 bases and J shed 0 bases, with 5 bases lying between them. This CDR3 has 12 residues. CDR3 nucleotides: TGTGCCAGCAGAGCTATGAACACTGAAGCTTTCTTT. This encodes CASRAMNTEAFF.

This chain uses TRBV29-1 with TRBJ2-5; 7 bases line up with TRBD1. V lost 5 bases to trimming and J lost 7 bases; unmatched junction nucleotides: 4. Germline V gives CDR1 SQVTM, CDR2 ANQGSEA. The CDR3 has 11 residues. CDR3 DNA sequence: TGCAGCGTTCACAGGGGCGGGACCCAGTACTTC. It yields the protein CSVHRGGTQYF. The whole variable domain, filled in from reference TRBV29-1 and TRBJ2-5, reads SAVISQKPSRDICQRGTSLTIQCQVDSQVTMMFWYRQQPGQSLTLIATANQGSEATYESGFVIDKFPISRPNLTFSTLTVSNMSPEDSSIYLCSVHRGGTQYFGPGTRLLVL.

The chain recombines TRBV7-6 with TRBJ2-1; 10 bases map to TRBD1. This CDR3 has 14 amino acids. With 4 bases clipped from V and 4 bases from J, the junction kept 1 base outside the gene matches. The V gene's germline CDR1 is SGHVS and CDR2 FNYEAQ. The chain's CDR3 is CASSSGQGYNEQFF. The CDR3 DNA sequence: TGTGCCAGCAGCTCGGGACAGGGGTACAATGAGCAGTTCTTC.

This clone has a handful of counts. The V call is TRBV4-1, the J call TRBJ2-2, with D possibly being TRBD2 (5 bases). Germline values: CDR1 MGHRA, CDR2 YSYEKL. The CDR3 extends over 16 amino acids. Deletions cut 1 base from V and 5 bases from J, with 14 bases between. The CDR3 is CASSQAIGVRTGELFF. CDR3 DNA: TGCGCCAGCAGCCAAGCGATCGGGGTGCGAACCGGGGAGCTGTTTTTT.

Here the CDR3 DNA reads TGTGCCAGCACCGGACTACTATCTCATAATGAGCAGTTCTTC. Translation gives CASTGLLSHNEQFF. The rearrangement joins TRBV6-5 to TRBJ2-1, with D perhaps matching TRBD2 (6 bases). CDR1 and CDR2 from the germline V gene are MNHEY and SVGAGI. With 7 bases removed from V and 7 bases from J, the gap between germline ends came to 17 bases. The CDR3 consists of 14 residues.

The V gene is TRBV19, the J gene TRBJ1-1; a weak D match, TRBD1 (6 bases). The V and J ends lost 7 bases and 8 bases respectively, with 17 bases between them. CDR3 length: 13 amino acids. Germline CDR1 LNHDA, CDR2 SQIVND (reference sequence). The CDR3 nucleotides are TGTGCCAGTACTATCGGGGGGGGCTACGAAGCTTTCTTT. It translates to CASTIGGGYEAFF.

The chain carries TRBV18 and TRBJ2-1, with D perhaps TRBD1 (6 bases). Germline CDR1 and CDR2: KGHSH and LQKENI. This CDR3 is built from 16 residues. Trimming stripped 0 bases from V and 0 bases from J, with 9 bases between. The DNA for the CDR3 is TGTGCCAGCTCACCACCCGCGACAGGCTCCTACAATGAGCAGTTCTTC. It specifies CASSPPATGSYNEQFF.

This clone showed up just a few times. The CDR3 loop reads CATGTNGNTIYF. In DNA form, the CDR3 reads TGTGCCACCGGGACAAACGGAAACACCATATATTTT. J is TRBJ1-3 and V is TRBV28; D perhaps matches TRBD1 (6 bases). Germline V lookup: CDR1 MDHEN, CDR2 SYDVKM. V lost 10 bases, J lost 4 bases, and 11 bases lay in between. The CDR3 is made up of 12 amino acids. The complete variable domain, with remaining parts taken from reference TRBV28 and TRBJ1-3, reads DVKVTQSSRYLVKRTGEKVFLECVQDMDHENMFWYRQDPGLGLRLIYFSYDVKMKEKGDIPEGYSVSREKKERFSLILESASTNQTSMYLCATGTNGNTIYFGEGSWLTVV.

The V call is TRBV6-5, the J call TRBJ2-5, with D possibly matching TRBD2 (6 bases). The J call is in doubt because the DNA end fits TRBJ2-7 better. Per the germline V gene, CDR1 is MNHEY and CDR2 is SVGAGI. There are 15 residues in the CDR3. DNA of the CDR3: TGTGCCAGCAGTTACGTGGAGGGAGGAACCTACGAGCAGTACTTC. This sequence encodes CASSYVEGGTYEQYF.

This chain uses TRBV30 with TRBJ2-7, with 7 bases lining up with TRBD2. With V trimmed by 2 bases and J by 1 base, 8 bases remained unmatched. Germline assignment: CDR1 GTSNPN and CDR2 SVGIG (reference sequence). CDR3 length: 15 amino acids. The CDR3 loop reads CAWSLRDYVSYEQYF. The DNA of the CDR3 is TGTGCCTGGAGTCTCCGGGACTACGTATCCTACGAGCAGTACTTC.

The rearrangement uses TRBV6-6 and TRBJ2-1, with D possibly being TRBD2 (6 bases). V was pared by 5 bases and J by 7 bases, with 21 bases between. The CDR3 is made up of 16 amino acids. The germline V gene encodes CDR1 MNHNY and CDR2 SVGAGI (reference sequence). The chain's CDR3 is CASSTGTLGGFNEQFF. The CDR3 DNA follows: TGTGCCAGCAGTACCGGGACCCTCGGGGGTTTTAATGAGCAGTTCTTC.

V is TRBV5-1 and J is TRBJ2-1, with TRBD2 as a possible D gene (7 bases). Germline V CDR1 and CDR2: SGHRS, YFSETQ. Trimming cost V 0 bases and J 9 bases, with 22 bases left between them. The CDR3 is 17 amino acids. The CDR3 reads CASSLAGGTSVYGEQFF. DNA of the CDR3: TGCGCCAGCAGCTTGGCCGGGGGGACATCCGTCTACGGTGAGCAGTTCTTC.

This chain's CDR3 is CASSMAGKNYEQYF. Written as DNA, the CDR3 is TGTGCCAGTAGTATGGCGGGCAAAAACTACGAGCAGTACTTC. The V and J genes are TRBV19 and TRBJ2-7, with D tentatively TRBD2 (5 bases). CDR3 size: 14 residues. Between the trimmed V and J ends, which lost 3 bases and 3 bases, there was a span of 12 bases. Germline CDR1 LNHDA, CDR2 SQIVND (reference sequence).

This rearrangement joins TRBV9 to TRBJ2-5; D is perhaps TRBD1 (6 bases). The CDR3 length is 14 residues. V was cut by 0 bases and J by 4 bases, with 10 bases left in between. CDR1 is SGDLS and CDR2 is YYNGEE in the germline V gene. This CDR3 is CASSVELQGETQYF. The CDR3 DNA is TGTGCCAGCAGCGTAGAGTTACAGGGAGAGACCCAGTACTTC. Using reference TRBV9 and TRBJ2-5 for the parts outside the CDR3, the full variable domain is DSGVTQTPKHLITATGQRVTLRCSPRSGDLSVYWYQQSLDQGLQFLIQYYNGEERAKGNILERFSAQQFPDLHSELNLSSLELGDSALYFCASSVELQGETQYFGPGTRLLVL.

The J gene is TRBJ1-4, the V gene TRBV6-5; perhaps TRBD1 as D (5 bases). This CDR3 has 16 residues. With 2 bases removed from V and 0 bases from J, the gap between germline ends came to 10 bases. Germline CDR1 MNHEY, CDR2 SVGAGI. The CDR3 nucleotides read TGTGCCAGCAGTTACCGTCAGACAGCAACTAATGAAAAACTGTTTTTT. Translation gives CASSYRQTATNEKLFF.